This TCR beta chain emerged from a study of T cell repertoires in cytomegalovirus infection. Points from the study as a whole: The response measured ex vivo was dominated by TCR beta clonotypes (HLA-C-restricted and CMV-specific).

This CDR3 region has 12 residues. The V gene's germline CDR1 is MNHNS and CDR2 SASEGT. V lost 5 bases and J lost 9, with 13 bases in between. This clonotype showed up just a few times. Antigen specificity is unknown. Each CDR3 protein gets one entry after TCRdb re-called the reads with MiXCR. Of hundreds of thousands of distinct CDR3 sequences listed, around 30% are singletons. Here the sequenced sample was cultured PBMCs, taken from culture after CMV antigen stimulation. This chain joins TRBV6-1 and TRBJ2-5; D could derive from TRBD1 or TRBD2 (6 bases each). The sequence came from a human donor in good health (CMV status not recorded). Some clones in this sample may be carry-over from other donors' samples. The CDR3 here is CASSYLRGAQYF. DNA for the CDR3: TGTGCCAGCAGTTATTTAAGGGGGGCCCAGTACTTC.